This T cell receptor beta chain stems from a study of persistence of HIV-infected CD4 T cells. Study-level results: TCRbeta richness was lower in CMV- and Gag-responding cells than in anti-CD3/anti-CD28-responding cells.

An overlapping HIV-1 Gag peptide pool stimulated these cells at approximately 1 ug/peptide/mL. CD40L/CD69 double-negative CD45RO-high memory CD4+ T cells were collected. Germline assignment: CDR1 SEHNR and CDR2 FQNEAQ (reference sequence). Deletions cut 1 base from V and 1 base from J, with 18 bases between. CDR3 length: 18 amino acids. Sequencing used immunoSEQ version 4 in survey mode. Genomic DNA was diluted to 9 to 10 ng/uL, up to roughly 1 ug per sample. Sequenced by immunoSEQ multiplex PCR; TCRdb stores in-frame clones only, minus some. This table holds about 60,000 clones, 65% to 75% found once. On this clone itself: The antigen remains undetermined.

This sequence originates from an adult man with HIV who was CMV-seropositive. This specimen consisted of CD4+ T cells sorted from PBMCs after approximately 18-hour stimulation, obtained from a patient who received antiretroviral therapy. The V call is TRBV7-9, the J call TRBJ2-3; D call uncertain. The CDR3 spells CASSLVMDPIFGTDTQYF. In nucleotides, the CDR3 is TGTGCCAGCAGCTTAGTCATGGACCCAATCTTTGGCACAGATACGCAGTATTTT.